This is a list of T cell receptor beta chains from one sample in a study of blood T cell repertoires in COVID-19. The assay was immunoSEQ multiplex PCR, and TCRdb's table has in-frame clones only and misses some. The sample has about 330,000 clones, over 75% seen once. What was sequenced was PBMCs or T cells enriched from blood (not recorded which). The receptors were sampled from a man under 40 who had recovered from COVID-19. The CDR3 runs from the conserved cysteine through the conserved F or W. The order of the fields is V gene, clone size, D gene, J gene, CDR3 protein, CDR3 DNA. A D gene is named only where the DNA matches it firmly. Part of the rows lack a size; the others show once, few, many or a class for expanded clones.

TRBV10-2	NA	TRBD1	TRBJ1-2	CASSAGTGAGDIF	TGCGCCAGCAGCGCCGGGACAGGGGCAGGGGATATCTTC
TRBV7-8	NA	NA	TRBJ1-5	CASSLLGSRSNQPQHF	TGTGCCAGCAGCTTATTAGGGAGCCGTAGCAATCAGCCCCAGCATTTT
TRBV27	once	NA	TRBJ2-6	CASSLGAGSGANVLTF	TGTGCCAGCAGTTTGGGGGCAGGATCTGGGGCCAACGTCCTGACTTTC
TRBV12-5	NA	TRBD2	TRBJ2-2	CASGLGLAGANTGELFF	TGTGCTAGTGGTTTGGGGCTAGCGGGAGCGAACACCGGGGAGCTGTTTTTT
TRBV7-2	NA	TRBD2	TRBJ2-7	CASSSSGGNSYEQYF	TGTGCCAGCAGCTCTAGCGGGGGCAATTCCTACGAGCAGTACTTC
TRBV4-1	NA	TRBD2	TRBJ2-1	CASSQAPLAGVTDEQFF	TGCGCCAGCAGCCAAGCCCCACTAGCGGGTGTTACAGATGAGCAGTTCTTC
TRBV13	NA	NA	TRBJ2-1	CASSLGQSSYNEQFF	TGTGCCAGCAGCCTAGGACAGAGCTCCTACAATGAGCAGTTCTTC
TRBV5-1	NA	NA	TRBJ2-5	CASSLSQGVGGETQYF	TGCGCCAGCAGCTTGTCCCAGGGTGTAGGGGGAGAGACCCAGTACTTC
TRBV18	NA	TRBD1	TRBJ2-7	CASSLRTGWNEQYF	TGTGCCAGCTCACTTCGGACAGGATGGAACGAGCAGTACTTC
TRBV12-2	NA	NA	TRBJ2-7	CATSPGSFSYEQYF	TGTGCAACTTCCCCCGGGTCCTTCTCCTACGAGCAGTACTTC
TRBV5-1	NA	TRBD1	TRBJ2-7	CASSLAAGQGGEQYF	TGCGCCAGCAGCTTGGCCGCTGGACAGGGTGGCGAGCAGTACTTC
TRBV6-6	once	TRBD1	TRBJ2-2	CASKPSGTGRTGELFF	TGTGCCAGCAAACCTTCGGGGACAGGGCGCACCGGGGAGCTGTTTTTT